The present T cell receptor beta chain was sequenced within a study of T cells in Graves' hyperthyroidism and ophthalmopathy (dated 2019 in TCRdb). Notes on the research overall: Peripheral blood was collected at initial diagnosis, before any treatment. After sampling, hyperthyroidism patients received methimazole starting at 30 mg daily, and ophthalmopathy patients received high-dose intravenous methylprednisolone. Prospective prediction of ophthalmopathy was tested in an independent validation cohort consisting of 18 to 20 hyperthyroidism patients and some 16 patients who later progressed to ophthalmopathy. According to the paper, TCR Vbeta CDR3 sequencing was carried out on about 140 peripheral blood samples, which came from 40 to 45 ophthalmopathy, under 80 hyperthyroidism and some 17 progressor patients. TCR V-J signatures able to tell the groups apart were searched for in a discovery cohort of 100 or so patients, of whom over 40 had Graves' ophthalmopathy and 57 had stable Graves' hyperthyroidism. Thyroid tissue and blood T-cell repertoires from six Graves' hyperthyroidism patients were also compared in the study. The roughly 100 discovery patients were randomly divided into training and test sets at a 7:3 ratio. Study-wide conclusions, independent of this receptor: In cross-validation, a model built on a 13 V-J signature told ophthalmopathy apart from stable hyperthyroidism with approximately 91% sensitivity and about 81% specificity, and in testing the same model reached 80%/75%. Sample size was not statistically predetermined, and investigators were not blinded to group allocation. Blood samples also contained most of the expanded thyroid clonotypes (frequency above 0.001), which suggests that blood repertoires may reflect thyroid immune responses. During validation, the model predicted progression to ophthalmopathy a median of about 6.3 months ahead of onset, with approximately 71% sensitivity and 72.22% specificity.

The TCR beta CDR3 regions were amplified from RNA transcripts. The first round of RT-PCR for the TCR CDR3 was performed with the HTBI primer set and the Qiagen OneStep RT-PCR kit. The libraries were constructed in a second round of multiplex PCR and then size-selected and purified. Libraries were sequenced paired-end with 100 bp reads on an Illumina HiSeq2000. The study's own analysis went as follows. SOAPnuke was used to process the raw data, throwing out any read that contained adapters or uncalled bases, had a mean Phred below 15, or lacked an exact constant-primer or identifier match. COPE v1.2.5 was used to merge high-quality paired reads, and clonotypes were defined as unique nucleotide sequences. MiTCR v1.1 was used to align the clonotypes against IMGT TRBV, TRBD and TRBJ reference segments. Analysis was restricted to V-J combinations with a frequency above 0.0001, which covered 98% to 99.2% of repertoires. A TCS score was defined as the ratio of F50 (clonal expansion) to E x V (chaos), with BLOSUM62-based TCRdist applied between CDR3 peptides within each V-J. Welch's t-statistics and random forest reduced just over 500 V-J features to 13, which were used in a naive Bayes classifier (R e1071). The similarity between thyroid and blood repertoires was quantified using the Morisita-Horn index. TCRdb trimmed the raw reads at Q25, called clones with MiXCR and kept productive beta chains. Each entry merges the rows of one CDR3 protein and shows their most common DNA and genes. What appears here as the V and J calls and clone size reflects TCRdb's work, not the paper's. The sample data list 95,000 to 110,000 distinct CDR3 sequences, and roughly 47% of these were observed just once. Jointly, the top ten make up 20% to 30% of the sample.

This clonotype was counted ten times or more. It lacks a known antigen. Base qualities are not at hand, and no much larger clone is one base apart. Graves' hyperthyroidism was defined as stable when no progression to ophthalmopathy occurred over 18 months of follow-up. The hyperthyroidism patients were between 18 and 65 years old and newly diagnosed, with a disease duration of less than 2 months. Any patient with an uncontrolled infection, another autoimmune disease, pregnancy or lactation was excluded. Diagnoses relied on clinical symptoms, serum thyroxine and TRAb, thyroid ultrasound and orbital computed tomography. PBMCs were isolated from approximately 10 ml of fresh peripheral blood by Ficoll-Paque density gradient centrifugation. Total RNA was extracted using Trizol reagent, and RNA quality was assessed on an Agilent 2100 Bioanalyzer. The junction carries 15 bases between V and J, which are trimmed by 3 bases and 1 base respectively. The germline V gene yields SGHVS for CDR1 and FNYEAQ for CDR2. Spanning cysteine to phenylalanine, the CDR3 consists of 16 amino acids. This entry keeps only the CDR3 DNA: 48 bases, framed from base 1.

The TCR sequence derives from a middle-aged man with Graves' hyperthyroidism. The sequence is built from TRBV7-6 and TRBJ1-1, and TRBD1 may be the D gene, going by 5 matching bases. The sequenced sample was blood. The DNA sequence is given as TGTGCCAGCAGCTTTCACCCGGGGGGAGGGAACACTGAAGCTTTCTTT. Translated, it gives CASSFHPGGGNTEAFF.